These 32 T cell receptor beta chains came from one sample sequenced in a study of vaccination effects on CD4 cells after COVID-19. The protocol was immunoSEQ multiplex PCR, while the TCRdb copy is restricted to in-frame clones and leaves out a portion. The data contain 30,000 or so clones, less than 75% of them singletons. Which antigens these TCRs recognize remains unknown. Antigen-specific CD4+ T cell clonotypes were called by their expansion after viral peptide-pool culture in ViraFEST. Researchers isolated CD4+ T cells once 9 to 11 days of culture had elapsed. Participants completed two doses of the BNT162b2 or mRNA-1273 vaccine. The material was CD4+ T cells from PBMCs cultured with HCoV-NL63 spike peptides, obtained after COVID-19 vaccination. All receptors come from a human donor who received a COVID-19 vaccine.

This clone has only one observation. The chain combines TRBV15 with TRBJ2-5, with 7 bases matching TRBD2. The CDR3 runs 13 residues. Germline V lookup: CDR1 LNHNV, CDR2 YYDKDF (reference sequence). The trim removed 9 bases at V and 1 base at J, leaving 5 bases unmatched. CDR3 bases: TGTGCCACACAGCGGGGCTCCCAAGAGACCCAGTACTTC. It translates to CATQRGSQETQYF.

The chain uses TRBV6-5 and TRBJ1-5, with TRBD1 matching over 11 bases. CDR1 and CDR2 from the germline V gene are MNHEY and SVGAGI. The CDR3 has 14 amino acids. V dropped 7 bases and J dropped 6; count of bases not matched to a gene: 5. The CDR3: CASTGQGAGQPQHF. Written as DNA, the CDR3 is TGTGCCAGCACTGGACAGGGGGCAGGTCAGCCCCAGCATTTT.

This clone was observed a single time. The rearrangement uses TRBV19 and TRBJ1-2; maybe TRBD1 (5 bases). From germline, CDR1 is LNHDA and CDR2 SQIVND (reference sequence). The V gene lost 3 bases and the J gene lost 4 bases, with 12 bases spanning the gap. This CDR3 is built from 14 residues. In nucleotides, the CDR3 is TGTGCCAGTAGTATTCCATCAGGGCCCTATGGCTACACCTTC. Protein product: CASSIPSGPYGYTF.

This chain uses TRBV7-8 with TRBJ2-1; possible D gene TRBD1, 6 bases. Trimming stripped 4 bases from V and 7 bases from J, with 17 bases between. Germline CDR1 SGHVS, CDR2 FQNEAQ. This CDR3 spans 15 amino acids. The CDR3 coding sequence is TGTGCCAGCAGCTCACCAGGGGCTCTAAGGAATGAGCAGTTCTTC. This sequence encodes CASSSPGALRNEQFF. The full variable domain, its missing parts supplied by reference TRBV7-8 and TRBJ2-1, is GAGVSQSPRYKVAKRGQDVALRCDPISGHVSLFWYQQALGQGPEFLTYFQNEAQLDKSGLPSDRFFAERPEGSVSTLKIQRTQQEDSAVYLCASSSPGALRNEQFFGPGTRLTVL.

The rearrangement uses TRBV19 and TRBJ1-1; no clear D. V gave up 5 bases and J gave up 5 bases, with 12 bases separating them. CDR1 and CDR2 (germline): LNHDA, SQIVND (reference sequence). The CDR3 totals 13 residues. Written as DNA, the CDR3 is TGTGCCAGTAGTGGACGGTTGGCGACTGAAGCTTTCTTT. Encoded protein: CASSGRLATEAFF.

The chain combines TRBV29-1 with TRBJ1-1; tentatively, D is TRBD1 (5 bases). Looked up from germline, CDR1 is SQVTM and CDR2 is ANQGSEA. This CDR3 is built from 13 residues. Trimming removed 3 bases at V and 0 bases at J, with 8 bases between. This CDR3 is CSVDDSLNTEAFF. CDR3 DNA sequence: TGCAGCGTTGATGACAGCCTGAACACTGAAGCTTTCTTT.

V is TRBV6-5 and J is TRBJ1-6; no clear D gene. The CDR3 is made up of 10 amino acids. Germline V gene data show CDR1 as MNHEY and CDR2 as SVGAGI. V lost 6 bases to trimming and J lost 18 bases, with 12 bases between them. The CDR3 loop reads CASSSDTHHF. The CDR3 DNA follows: TGTGCCAGCAGCTCAGACACCCACCACTTT.

The CDR3 here is CASKRGGGNEQYF. CDR3 bases: TGTGCCAGCAAACGGGGAGGGGGCAACGAGCAGTACTTC. The genes are TRBV6-5 and TRBJ2-7; either TRBD1 or TRBD2 may fit D (7 bases each). The V end lost 7 bases, the J end lost 5 bases, and 15 bases lay between the germline ends. The CDR3 totals 13 residues. Germline V gives CDR1 MNHEY, CDR2 SVGAGI.

The V gene is TRBV5-3, the J gene TRBJ2-7; 9 nucleotides align to TRBD1. TRBV5-3 is marked as an open reading frame, function uncertain. CDR3 length equals 16 residues. V gave up 1 base and J gave up 0 bases; unmatched junction bases: 5. The CDR3 DNA sequence: TGTGCCAGAAGCTTGTCGACAGGGGGGAGCTCCTACGAGCAGTACTTC. Its translation: CARSLSTGGSSYEQYF.

In its sample, this clone was seen a few times. This chain connects TRBV3-1 (or the pseudogene TRBV3-2) to TRBJ1-5; the D is unclear. The germline V and J ends were trimmed by 1 base and 7 bases, with 14 bases remaining between them. Germline V gene lookup returns CDR1 LGHDT and CDR2 YNNKEL (reference sequence). This CDR3 has 15 residues. The DNA of the CDR3 is TGTGCCAGCAGCCAAGGCTCGGAGCCCAGACAGCCCCAGCATTTT. The encoded protein is CASSQGSEPRQPQHF.

Comments on this clone: One end of the junction varies from germline; a read error may be responsible. The chain joins TRBV3-1 (or the pseudogene TRBV3-2) to TRBJ2-5; D may be TRBD2 (5 bases). Per germline, CDR1 LGHDT and CDR2 YNNKEL (reference sequence). This CDR3 is 13 amino acids long. The CDR3 region is CASSQDLTSGANF. DNA of the CDR3: TGTGCCAGCAGCCAAGACCTAACTAGTGGTGCGAACTTC.

This clone was observed a single time. This rearrangement joins TRBV5-4 to TRBJ1-2, with D possibly matching TRBD1 (6 bases). This CDR3 comprises 13 residues. Trimming shortened V by 0 bases and J by 8 bases, and 11 bases separated the two germline ends. Germline V gives CDR1 SGHNT, CDR2 YYREEE (reference sequence). The chain's CDR3 is CASSLEQGGGYTF. CDR3 DNA sequence: TGTGCCAGCAGCTTGGAACAGGGTGGCGGCTACACCTTC.

The rearrangement uses TRBV19 and TRBJ2-1; D is possibly TRBD1 or TRBD2 (5 bases each). Germline CDR1 LNHDA, CDR2 SQIVND (reference sequence). This CDR3 contains 14 residues. V lost 3 bases, J lost 4 bases, and 10 bases lay in between. CDR3 DNA sequence: TGTGCCAGTAGTATGGGGGAACCTTACAATGAGCAGTTCTTC. This gives the protein CASSMGEPYNEQFF.

The rearrangement joins TRBV5-1 to TRBJ1-2; 9 positions match TRBD1. The CDR3 totals 15 residues. Germline CDR1 and CDR2: SGHRS and YFSETQ. Trimming took 6 bases from V and 7 from J; bases not matched to a gene: 13. The CDR3 DNA follows: TGCGCCAGCAACCTCCTCACAGGGGGCCGGGGTGGCTACACCTTC. This encodes CASNLLTGGRGGYTF.

The chain has TRBV5-1 and TRBJ1-6; 7 bases agree with TRBD1. Trimming at V came to 0 bases and at J to 9 bases, leaving 3 bases not matched to a gene. Germline lookup yields CDR1 SGHRS and CDR2 YFSETQ. The CDR3 has 14 residues. In nucleotides, the CDR3 is TGCGCCAGCAGCTTGGGACAGGGTGTTTCACCCCTCCACTTT. Protein sequence: CASSLGQGVSPLHF.

This clone was detected once. The rearrangement uses TRBV29-1 and TRBJ1-5; D is undetermined. This CDR3 has 14 amino acids. V lost 4 bases and J 0 bases, leaving 10 bases between the germline ends. CDR1 SQVTM and CDR2 ANQGSEA come from the germline V gene. This CDR3 reads CSVVVQNSNQPQHF. In DNA form, the CDR3 reads TGCAGCGTTGTTGTACAGAATAGCAATCAGCCCCAGCATTTT.

This chain links TRBV30 with TRBJ2-1; the D gene is possibly TRBD2 (6 bases). This CDR3 comprises 12 residues. Germline loops: CDR1 GTSNPN, CDR2 SVGIG (reference sequence). Trimming left V 0 bases short and J 11 bases short, with 11 bases between. CDR3 sequence (DNA): TGTGCCTGGAGTGTATTGGGGGGAAAGCAGTTCTTC. Protein sequence: CAWSVLGGKQFF.

The J gene is TRBJ2-7, the V gene TRBV5-6; 12 nucleotides line up with TRBD2. V shed 0 bases, J shed 7 bases, and the junction held 5 bases outside the gene matches. The CDR3 loop spans 15 amino acids. The germline V gene has CDR1 SGHDT and CDR2 YYEEEE. The CDR3 is CASSLGVLAGGEQYF. As DNA, the CDR3 is TGTGCCAGCAGCTTGGGGGTGCTAGCGGGGGGGGAGCAGTACTTC. The entire variable domain, with the rest obtained from reference TRBV5-6 and TRBJ2-7, is as follows: DAGVTQSPTHLIKTRGQQVTLRCSPKSGHDTVSWYQQALGQGPQFIFQYYEEEERQRGNFPDRFSGHQFPNYSSELNVNALLLGDSALYLCASSLGVLAGGEQYFGPGTRLTVT.

V usage is TRBV5-1 and J usage is TRBJ1-4; D remains unclear. V lost 2 bases, J lost 3 bases, and 8 bases lay in between. Germline V gene data show CDR1 as SGHRS and CDR2 as YFSETQ. This CDR3 has 14 amino acids. CDR3 nucleotide sequence: TGCGCCAGCAGCTTCGGGGAGTCTAATGAAAAACTGTTTTTT. Its translation is CASSFGESNEKLFF.

This clone was picked up one time. This chain joins TRBV4-1 and TRBJ1-2; TRBD1 aligns across 9 bases. J lost 5 bases, V lost 0 bases, and 4 bases had no gene match. The germline V gene encodes CDR1 MGHRA and CDR2 YSYEKL. The CDR3 has 15 amino acids. Written as DNA, the CDR3 is TGCGCCAGCAGCCAAGAGGGACAGGGATGGTATGGCTACACCTTC. It is translated as CASSQEGQGWYGYTF.

The chain carries TRBV2 and TRBJ2-7; 11 bases agree with TRBD1. Losses at the gene ends were 6 bases for V and 0 bases for J; bases not matched to a gene: 4. CDR1 SNHLY and CDR2 FYNNEI come from the germline V gene. The CDR3 covers 15 residues. The CDR3 DNA is TGTGCCAGCAGCGCGGGGACAGGGGGCTCCTACGAGCAGTACTTC. It encodes CASSAGTGGSYEQYF. Complete variable domain (other parts from reference TRBV2 and TRBJ2-7): EPEVTQTPSHQVTQMGQEVILRCVPISNHLYFYWYRQILGQKVEFLVSFYNNEISEKSEIFDDQFSVERPDGSNFTLKIRSTKLEDSAMYFCASSAGTGGSYEQYFGPGTRLTVT.

This sequence joins TRBV7-9 and TRBJ2-5, with 9 bases aligning to TRBD1. Germline V gene sequence: CDR1 SEHNR, CDR2 FQNEAQ (reference sequence). The CDR3 contains 14 residues. V shed 5 bases, J shed 4 bases, and the junction held 5 bases outside the gene matches. The CDR3 DNA sequence: TGTGCCAGCAGCCCGGGACAGGGTGGAGAGACCCAGTACTTC. Amino acid sequence: CASSPGQGGETQYF.

The J gene is TRBJ2-7, the V gene TRBV19; the D is unclear. The CDR3 sequence is 12 residues long. V was cut by 4 bases and J by 2 bases, with 6 bases left in between. CDR1 is LNHDA and CDR2 is SQIVND in the germline V gene (reference sequence). CDR3 protein: CASSTSTYEQYF. Here the CDR3 DNA reads TGTGCCAGTAGTACCAGCACCTACGAGCAGTACTTC.

CDR3 nucleotide sequence: TGTGCCAGCAGCGAAGCAGTCGAGCAGTACTTC. This gives the protein CASSEAVEQYF. The chain uses TRBV7-9 and TRBJ2-7; no firm D call. Between the trimmed V and J ends, which lost 5 bases and 6 bases, there was a span of 8 bases. Germline values: CDR1 SEHNR, CDR2 FQNEAQ (reference sequence). The CDR3 is 11 amino acids.

The chain couples TRBV10-3 to TRBJ2-5; D is possibly TRBD1 (5 bases). Trimming removed 8 bases at V and 2 bases at J, with 18 bases between. Germline CDR1 reads ENHRY; CDR2 reads SYGVKD. CDR3 length: 15 amino acids. The CDR3 loop reads CAIGYVAGSQETQYF. The CDR3 nucleotides are TGTGCCATCGGCTATGTGGCAGGGTCTCAAGAGACCCAGTACTTC.

This clone was observed a handful of times. The chain combines TRBV2 with TRBJ2-2, with D possibly matching TRBD2 (5 bases). Germline CDR1 reads SNHLY; CDR2 reads FYNNEI. Between the trimmed V and J ends, which lost 7 bases and 6 bases, there was a span of 15 bases. The CDR3 runs to 14 residues. In nucleotides, the CDR3 is TGTGCCAGCATGGTAGGACTCTCCCCCGGGGAGCTGTTTTTT. Translated, it gives CASMVGLSPGELFF.

This chain joins TRBV4-1 and TRBJ2-6; D remains ambiguous. V dropped 6 bases and J dropped 8 bases, with 11 bases sitting between them. Germline CDR1 MGHRA, CDR2 YSYEKL. CDR3 length: 13 residues. CDR3 protein: CASRNLGSNVLTF. CDR3 DNA sequence: TGCGCCAGCAGAAATCTGGGGTCCAACGTCCTGACTTTC.

This chain links TRBV2 with TRBJ1-5; D uncertain. Germline V gives CDR1 SNHLY, CDR2 FYNNEI. The CDR3 runs to 13 residues. V was cut by 4 bases and J by 11 bases, with 15 bases left in between. CDR3 in DNA: TGTGCCAGCAGTGCTTACAATCCTTCGGCCCAGCATTTT. This sequence encodes CASSAYNPSAQHF.

The chain joins TRBV4-1 to TRBJ2-2; TRBD2 aligns across 7 bases. J was trimmed by 0 bases and V by 6 bases; bases with no gene match: 7. CDR3 size: 16 residues. CDR1 and CDR2 (germline): MGHRA, YSYEKL. This chain's CDR3 is CASRGSGNANTGELFF. DNA for the CDR3: TGCGCCAGCAGGGGGAGCGGGAATGCGAACACCGGGGAGCTGTTTTTT.

This chain uses TRBV29-1 with TRBJ2-1; TRBD2 aligns across 9 bases. This CDR3 is built from 14 residues. Germline CDR1 is SQVTM and CDR2 is ANQGSEA. Trimming cost V 6 bases and J 2 bases; bases outside gene matches: 5. Here the CDR3 DNA reads TGCAGCGTCCTTAGCGGGGGCACCTACAATGAGCAGTTCTTC. The encoded protein is CSVLSGGTYNEQFF.

The CDR3 here is CASSATDRAGDTEAFF. The CDR3 nucleotides read TGTGCCAGCAGTGCCACCGACAGGGCCGGTGACACTGAAGCTTTCTTT. V gene TRBV25-1 combines with J gene TRBJ1-1; TRBD1 matches 7 bases. This CDR3 is 16 amino acids long. CDR1 is MGHDK, CDR2 SYGVNS, per germline. With V trimmed by 4 bases and J by 3 bases, 11 bases remained unmatched.

This clone is labeled as medium-sized (0.01 to 0.1%). The rearrangement uses TRBV7-9 and TRBJ1-2; 10 nucleotides line up with TRBD1. The germline gives CDR1 SEHNR, CDR2 FQNEAQ (reference sequence). Unmatched junction bases numbered 5, after V lost 6 bases and J lost 4 bases. The CDR3 loop spans 14 amino acids. In DNA form, the CDR3 reads TGTGCCAGCAGACTCGGGACAGGGGCCTATGGCTACACCTTC. It translates to CASRLGTGAYGYTF. The full variable domain, in which reference TRBV7-9 and TRBJ1-2 provide the parts outside the CDR3, is DTGVSQNPRHKITKRGQNVTFRCDPISEHNRLYWYRQTLGQGPEFLTYFQNEAQLEKSRLLSDRFSAERPKGSFSTLEIQRTEQGDSAMYLCASRLGTGAYGYTFGSGTRLTVV.